This paragraph covers one T cell receptor (beta chain) sequence. The target antigen is unknown. The sample belongs to a study of CD8 T cells in Susac syndrome. Germline V gene lookup returns CDR1 SNHLY and CDR2 FYNNEI. This CDR3 contains 15 residues. V lost 4 bases, J lost 2 bases, and 14 bases lay in between. Roughly 0.45 to 1 ug RNA was reverse transcribed with random hexamers. Amplification of TCR beta CDR3 across 54 Vbeta and 13 Jbeta was performed with immunoSEQ multiplex PCR. Each CDR3 protein is one row after TCRdb ran MiXCR on the immunoSEQ multiplex PCR reads. The top ten hold 0.085% to 0.095% of the sample, which has more than 95,000 distinct CDR3 sequences, around 94% seen once. FACS enriched CD8+ TEMRA cells, while bulk CD8+ and CD4+ were negatively isolated. Overall study findings and caveats: Regarding the TCR sequencing and HLA analysis, the study admitted that a relatively small number of individuals were involved.

The V call is TRBV2, the J call TRBJ2-5; perhaps TRBD2 as D (7 bases). Sequences were obtained from CD4+ T cells from PBMCs. This clonotype was obtained from a human donor with multiple sclerosis. In nucleotides, the CDR3 is TGTGCCAGCAGTGCCACGGGGAGGGGGCAAGAGACCCAGTACTTC. Translated, it gives CASSATGRGQETQYF. Complete variable domain (other parts from reference TRBV2 and TRBJ2-5): EPEVTQTPSHQVTQMGQEVILRCVPISNHLYFYWYRQILGQKVEFLVSFYNNEISEKSEIFDDQFSVERPDGSNFTLKIRSTKLEDSAMYFCASSATGRGQETQYFGPGTRLLVL.